This TCR beta chain was sequenced in a study of T-cell memory formation after mild COVID-19 (dated by TCRdb to about 2021). Some background on the complete study: Most TCR sequence clusters were specific to one of the two donors. In two donors, T-cell clones that expanded and contracted after mild COVID-19 were tracked by sequencing TCRalpha and TCRbeta repertoires over time. The cohort was made up of two young adult volunteers, one female and one male, who were previously healthy. General findings and caveats noted by the study authors: From day 15 to 85, contracting clones showed balanced CD4/CD8 phenotypes, whereas a second wave of clones that expanded from day 15 to 37 leaned towards CD4+. SARS-CoV-2 specificity was not confirmed for the second-wave clones peaking on day 37. Only two mild cases were covered in the study, and larger cohorts including severe cases with pre-infection samples were considered necessary. Contracting CD4+ clones were found mainly in CM and EM memory subsets, while CD8+ clones were enriched in EMRA. Some responding clones were detected in pre-infection memory, suggesting pre-existing cross-reactive memory T cells joined the SARS-CoV-2 response.

PBMCs were isolated by Ficoll-Paque density gradient centrifugation. Sequencing was carried out with an Illumina NovaSeq 6000. TCRalpha and TCRbeta cDNA libraries were built by 5'RACE with constant-segment primers, adding sample barcodes and unique molecular identifiers. RNA was extracted from every sample with Trizol reagent. Library amplification was performed in two PCR steps, and a second sample barcode and Illumina TruSeq adapters were introduced in the second step. Libraries were sequenced on an Illumina NovaSeq with 2 x 150 bp paired-end reads. Under the source paper's analysis protocol: Reads were demultiplexed and collapsed into UMI-guided consensus sequences with migec v1.2.7. Using mixcr v2.1.11, UMI consensuses were aligned to TRA and TRB V and J templates and then assembled into clonotypes. Expanded or contracted clonotypes were those called significant by both edgeR and NoisET, with noise models trained on biological replicates. edgeR calls used a false discovery rate-adjusted p below 0.01 and a log2 fold-change threshold of 1. As an exploratory analysis of dynamics, PCA with hierarchical clustering was applied to max-normalized trajectories of the 1000 most abundant clonotypes. Separately sequenced CD4+ and CD8+ repertoires were used to assign the CD4 or CD8 phenotype of responding clones. Using fastp at Q25 and MiXCR, TCRdb reprocessed the public reads and kept productive beta chains. A single entry per CDR3 protein holds the most common genes and DNA from its merged rows. TCRdb's processing, not the authors', yielded these V and J calls. For this sample there are about 130,000 distinct CDR3 sequences; about 17% appear just once. The ten largest clones represent around 13% of the sample.

The germline V gene sets CDR1 to SGHTA and CDR2 to FQGNSA. Counted from cysteine to phenylalanine, this CDR3 has 12 amino acids. Kept here is only the CDR3 DNA, which spans 36 bases and is read in frame from base 1. Trimming at the junction amounts to 3 bases on V and 4 bases on J, and the germline ends lie 6 bases apart. This clonotype appeared a few times. Its recognized antigen is unknown. Per-nucleotide qualities are absent, and no much larger clonotype sits a single base away. This receptor was obtained from an adult woman who had mild COVID-19 (a few samples of this study predate the infection). The sample titles of this study are shuffled in the database, so cell type and time point are left out; the donor was told from shared clones. The rearrangement combines TRBV7-2 with TRBJ2-5; the D call could be TRBD1 or TRBD2, with each sharing 5 bases. Sample: PBMCs or a T cell subset sorted from them (not recorded which). Here is the DNA: TGTGCCAGCAGCTTGGGGACAGAGACCCAGTACTTC. Its protein reads: CASSLGTETQYF.